The 28 T cell receptor beta chains below were found in one sample sequenced in a study of blood T cell repertoires in COVID-19. The repertoire was sequenced with immunoSEQ multiplex PCR; TCRdb's copy has only in-frame clones and lacks some. This table holds around 240,000 clones, 65% to 90% found once. Sequenced sample: peripheral blood. Every receptor here comes from a woman aged 40 to 55 who had recovered from COVID-19.

V is TRBV6-1 and J is TRBJ1-1; TRBD1 matches at 9 bases. With 1 base clipped from V and 11 bases from J, the junction kept 5 bases outside the gene matches. Looked up from germline, CDR1 is MNHNS and CDR2 is SASEGT. The CDR3 sequence is 13 residues long. This chain's CDR3 is CASSEVGTGTAFF. As DNA, the CDR3 is TGTGCCAGCAGTGAAGTAGGGACAGGGACGGCTTTCTTT.

V is TRBV4-3 and J is TRBJ1-1, with D unresolved. Per the germline V gene, CDR1 is LGHNA and CDR2 is YSLEER. V lost 4 bases and J 7 bases, leaving 13 bases between the germline ends. This CDR3 region has 13 residues. In DNA, the CDR3 is TGCGCCAGCAGCCCTCTAGACGGTGATGAAGCTTTCTTT. Translated, it gives CASSPLDGDEAFF.

The rearrangement uses TRBV7-9 and TRBJ1-6; 7 nucleotides agree with TRBD1. The length of the CDR3 is 15 residues. Germline V CDR1 and CDR2: SEHNR, FQNEAQ (reference sequence). V was clipped by 5 bases and J by 7 bases; unmatched bases: 8. The CDR3 here is CASSPAGTENSPLHF. The CDR3 DNA is TGTGCCAGCAGCCCAGCCGGGACAGAGAATTCACCCCTCCACTTT.

The chain couples TRBV27 to TRBJ1-2, with D unclear. Per germline, CDR1 MNHEY and CDR2 SMNVEV (reference sequence). V dropped 3 bases and J dropped 8 bases, with 13 bases sitting between them. There are 13 residues in the CDR3. The CDR3 nucleotides read TGTGCCAGCAGTTTTGATTTAACTGTCGGCTACACCTTC. Its protein is CASSFDLTVGYTF.

The rearrangement links TRBV9 to TRBJ1-6, with 7 bases lining up with TRBD1. The CDR3 has 15 amino acids. CDR1 and CDR2 (germline): SGDLS, YYNGEE. J was trimmed by 6 bases and V by 3 bases; bases with no gene match: 6. The CDR3 protein is CASSATGIGNSPLHF. Written as DNA, the CDR3 is TGTGCCAGCAGCGCGACAGGGATCGGTAATTCACCCCTCCACTTT.

CDR3 nucleotide sequence: TGTGCCAGCAGTTACTCGAGGCATTTCAATCAGCCCCAGCATTTT. This gives the protein CASSYSRHFNQPQHF. The chain combines TRBV6-5 with TRBJ1-5; D remains ambiguous. The V and J ends lost 0 bases and 3 bases respectively, with 9 bases between them. This CDR3 contains 15 residues. Germline V gene data show CDR1 as MNHEY and CDR2 as SVGAGI.

This clone was recorded a few times. The V and J genes are TRBV7-2 and TRBJ2-3; D possibly corresponds to TRBD2 (7 bases). Trimming stripped 2 bases from V and 6 bases from J, with 15 bases between. The length of the CDR3 is 15 residues. CDR1 and CDR2 from the germline V gene are SGHTA and FQGNSA. In DNA form, the CDR3 reads TGTGCCAGCAGCTTACGAATCGGGGGGCCGGATACGCAGTATTTT. This gives the protein CASSLRIGGPDTQYF.

The chain is built from TRBV6-5 and TRBJ2-7; D not certain. This CDR3 is built from 13 residues. Trimming shortened V by 6 bases and J by 8 bases, and 17 bases separated the two germline ends. In germline, CDR1 is MNHEY, CDR2 SVGAGI. The CDR3 region has the DNA TGTGCCAGCAGATCACTATCTCCGGTCCAGCAGTACTTC. Translation gives CASRSLSPVQQYF.

The chain recombines TRBV20-1 with TRBJ1-5; D is possibly TRBD1 (5 bases). Germline-derived CDR1 and CDR2 are DFQATT and SNEGSKA (reference sequence). The CDR3 is 15 amino acids. V lost 3 bases and J 4 bases, leaving 16 bases between the germline ends. This CDR3 reads CSASSVVTANQPQHF. CDR3 DNA sequence: TGCAGTGCTAGTAGTGTAGTGACAGCTAATCAGCCCCAGCATTTT.

This clone was seen a handful of times. The J gene is TRBJ2-2, the V gene TRBV5-1; possibly TRBD2 for D (5 bases). The CDR3 sequence is 15 residues long. The V gene lost 4 bases and the J gene lost 0 bases, with 10 bases spanning the gap. Germline lookup yields CDR1 SGHRS and CDR2 YFSETQ. CDR3 nucleotides: TGCGCCAGCAGCGGAGGAAGCGCGAACACCGGGGAGCTGTTTTTT. Its protein product is CASSGGSANTGELFF.

V and J are TRBV9 and TRBJ1-2, with a weak D call TRBD1 (5 bases). V was clipped by 0 bases and J by 4 bases, with 13 bases between them. This CDR3 comprises 15 residues. From germline, CDR1 is SGDLS and CDR2 YYNGEE. The CDR3 spells CASSVVQGLAYGYTF. CDR3 coding DNA: TGTGCCAGCAGCGTAGTGCAGGGATTAGCCTATGGCTACACCTTC.

The gene calls are TRBV9 and TRBJ2-6; 9 bases match TRBD1. CDR3 length equals 18 residues. The V gene's germline CDR1 is SGDLS and CDR2 YYNGEE. V trimming: 3 bases; J trimming: 2 bases; junction bases outside the gene matches: 9. The CDR3 DNA reads TGTGCCAGCAGCGACGGTAGGACAGGGGTTGCTGGGGCCAACGTCCTGACTTTC. It yields the protein CASSDGRTGVAGANVLTF.

The rearrangement links TRBV30 to TRBJ2-2, with a possible D match to TRBD1 (6 bases). Germline V gives CDR1 GTSNPN, CDR2 SVGIG (reference sequence). This CDR3 spans 13 amino acids. Deletions cut 0 bases from V and 7 bases from J, with 9 bases between. The CDR3 DNA sequence: TGTGCCTGGAGTGTAGGGGGTATCGGGGAGCTGTTTTTT. Protein: CAWSVGGIGELFF.

This clone was seen a handful of times. This chain uses TRBV2 with TRBJ1-1, with no clear D. V lost 10 bases and J lost 2, with 5 bases in between. The CDR3 runs to 10 residues. CDR1 and CDR2 (germline): SNHLY, FYNNEI. The chain's CDR3 is CATRNTEAFF. CDR3 sequence (DNA): TGTGCCACCCGTAACACTGAAGCTTTCTTT.

This chain links TRBV21-1 with TRBJ2-2; TRBD1 is taken as the D call from the table, unchecked against the DNA. TRBV21-1 is classified as a pseudogene. The length of the CDR3 is 19 residues. The CDR3 reads CASSKNRRTGLENTGELFF. In DNA, the CDR3 is TGTGCCAGCAGCAAAAATCGTCGGACAGGGTTGGAGAACACCGGGGAGCTGTTTTTT.

This clone was seen only a few times. V gene TRBV28 combines with J gene TRBJ1-1; 10 nucleotides line up with TRBD1. V lost 8 bases and J lost 3; bases outside the gene matches: 6. The length of the CDR3 is 14 residues. Germline V CDR1 and CDR2: MDHEN, SYDVKM. For the CDR3, the DNA is TGTGCCAGCTTCCCCGGGACAGGGGACACTGAAGCTTTCTTT. Amino acid sequence: CASFPGTGDTEAFF.

The V gene is TRBV6-2 or TRBV6-3, the J gene TRBJ1-1, with TRBD1 identical over 12 bases. V dropped 0 bases and J dropped 4; count of bases not matched to a gene: 3. The CDR3 has 16 amino acids. The V gene's germline CDR1 is MNHEY and CDR2 SVGEGT. The CDR3 DNA sequence: TGTGCCAGCAGTTACTCGCCGGGACAGGGGGCCACTGAAGCTTTCTTT. Its translation: CASSYSPGQGATEAFF.

The rearrangement links TRBV12-3 or TRBV12-4 to TRBJ2-2; D not certain. V was cut by 3 bases and J by 4 bases, with 6 bases left in between. This CDR3 is 13 amino acids long. This CDR3 is CASSFSLTGELFF. The DNA for the CDR3 is TGTGCCAGCAGTTTTTCCCTCACCGGGGAGCTGTTTTTT.

The chain uses TRBV5-1 and TRBJ2-5, with 8 bases fitting TRBD1. J gave up 1 base and V 5 bases, and 7 bases lay outside the gene matches. The CDR3 is 15 amino acids. The germline gives CDR1 SGHRS, CDR2 YFSETQ. The CDR3 sequence is CASSEAQGAQETQYF. DNA for the CDR3: TGCGCCAGCAGTGAAGCCCAGGGGGCCCAAGAGACCCAGTACTTC.

The J gene is TRBJ1-1, the V gene TRBV5-5; TRBD1 aligns across 7 bases. Germline assignment: CDR1 SGHKS and CDR2 YYEKEE (reference sequence). Trimming removed 4 bases from V and 10 bases from J; junction bases left unmatched: 19. The CDR3 is 16 amino acids. Written as DNA, the CDR3 is TGTGCCAGCAGCCGACCGGGACAGCTGGCGGATTTGGGAGCTTTCTTT. Translation gives CASSRPGQLADLGAFF.

The chain employs TRBV7-2 and TRBJ1-6; TRBD1 matches at 7 bases. Germline CDR1 and CDR2: SGHTA and FQGNSA. Losses at the gene ends were 6 bases for V and 8 bases for J; bases not matched to a gene: 7. The CDR3 consists of 14 residues. For the CDR3, the DNA is TGTGCCAGCAGGGCGACAGGGATCGATTCACCCCTCCACTTT. This codes for CASRATGIDSPLHF.

The chain combines TRBV18 with TRBJ2-7; the match to TRBD1 covers 7 bases. The length of the CDR3 is 13 residues. Germline V CDR1 and CDR2: KGHSH, LQKENI. V gave up 3 bases and J gave up 5 bases; unmatched junction bases: 4. The CDR3 nucleotides read TGTGCCAGCTCACCGCTAAGGGGGCACGAGCAGTACTTC. This gives the protein CASSPLRGHEQYF.

The chain is built from TRBV12-3 or TRBV12-4 and TRBJ2-1; 7 bases are shared with TRBD2. The J segment lost 10 bases and the V segment lost 2 bases, leaving 5 bases of the junction unmatched. The CDR3 sequence is 13 residues long. The CDR3 protein is CASSLMGGGEQFF. CDR3 nucleotides: TGTGCCAGCAGTTTAATGGGGGGAGGGGAGCAGTTCTTC.

The chain has TRBV3-1 (or the pseudogene TRBV3-2) and TRBJ2-4; D is perhaps TRBD1 (6 bases). The CDR3 is 14 residues long. V lost 4 bases to trimming and J lost 4 bases, with 11 bases between them. Germline CDR1 is LGHDT and CDR2 is YNNKEL (reference sequence). CDR3 DNA sequence: TGTGCCAGCAGCCCGGGACAACCGAAAAACATTCAGTACTTC. Translated, it gives CASSPGQPKNIQYF.

As concerns this clone: Being one base from a much bigger clone, this may be a read error. Other DNA sequences of this sample code for an identical CDR3. This chain joins TRBV19 and TRBJ1-3; no clear D gene. Germline values: CDR1 LNHDA, CDR2 SQIVND (reference sequence). The germline V and J ends were trimmed by 5 bases and 0 bases, with 11 bases remaining between them. The CDR3 covers 15 residues. Here the CDR3 reads CASSEQLSSGNTIYF. CDR3 nucleotides: TGTGCCAGTAGTGAACAGCTTTCCTCTGGAAACACCATATATTTT.

The genes are TRBV5-1 and TRBJ2-1; D possibly corresponds to TRBD1 (5 bases). In germline, CDR1 is SGHRS, CDR2 YFSETQ. This CDR3 contains 14 residues. Between the trimmed V and J ends, which lost 3 bases and 5 bases, there was a span of 12 bases. CDR3 DNA: TGCGCCAGCAGCTCCCCAGACAGCCACAATGAGCAGTTCTTC. As protein: CASSSPDSHNEQFF.

V gene TRBV25-1 combines with J gene TRBJ2-5; tentatively, D is TRBD1 (5 bases). The CDR3 extends over 16 amino acids. Per germline, CDR1 MGHDK and CDR2 SYGVNS. Between the trimmed V and J ends, which lost 5 bases and 0 bases, there was a span of 16 bases. In nucleotides, the CDR3 is TGTGCCAGCAGTCCGACCGGAGAGGACAACCAAGAGACCCAGTACTTC. Residues: CASSPTGEDNQETQYF.

The rearrangement joins TRBV5-1 to TRBJ2-7; the D gene is possibly TRBD1 (5 bases). Trimming shortened V by 0 bases and J by 6 bases, and 13 bases separated the two germline ends. Germline V gene data show CDR1 as SGHRS and CDR2 as YFSETQ. The CDR3 consists of 14 residues. The CDR3 region is CASSLEFQGTEQYF. The CDR3 bases are TGCGCCAGCAGCTTGGAATTTCAGGGAACCGAGCAGTACTTC.